This section outlines one TCR beta chain sequence together with its context. Its antigen is as yet unknown. A second PCR, run for roughly 7 to 11 cycles, used a sample-barcoded 5' primer plus a J-beta primer mix. Each cDNA molecule, via a template-switch adaptor with 12 random nucleotides, was tagged. A minimum of 3 million CDR3-containing paired-end reads was obtained for each sample. Each CDR3 protein is one row after TCRdb ran MiXCR on the 5' RACE reads. This sample has 350,000 to 450,000 distinct CDR3 sequences, with 50% to 60% found just once. The sample belongs to a study of blood T cells in healthy people across ages. Study outcomes and limitations: More naive CD4+ cells and higher diversity marked long-lived donors relative to aged donors.

Per the germline V gene, CDR1 is MNHEY and CDR2 is SVGAGI. V lost 6 bases, J lost 5 bases, and 8 bases stayed unmatched. The CDR3 is 15 residues long. The TCR originated in a man aged 55-75 years in good health. Sequenced: blood. The chain joins TRBV6-5 to TRBJ2-1; 9 positions match TRBD2. CDR3: CASRHRLAVNNEQFF. In nucleotides, the CDR3 is TGTGCCAGCAGACACAGACTAGCGGTCAACAATGAGCAGTTCTTC.